One TCR beta chain is described in this entry. Its antigen is not known. TCRdb's copy holds only in-frame clones and misses some; the assay was immunoSEQ multiplex PCR. The repertoire consists of more than 60,000 clones, with around 74% occurring once and the leading ten covering over 3.5%. The sample belongs to a study of a mutant IDH1 vaccine in newly diagnosed glioma. Across the study: Antecedent treatment encompassed radiotherapy, temozolomide, or their combination; the majority received both.

The time point: week 35, safety follow-up. Doses of 300 ug of mutant IDH1 20-mer peptide were given with topical imiquimod. With 0 bases removed from V and 6 bases from J, the gap between germline ends came to 12 bases. The CDR3 sequence is 15 residues long. Germline CDR1 and CDR2: LGHNA and YNFKEQ. This material consisted of PBMCs, taken from a glioma patient whose treatment included an IDH1 peptide vaccine. V gene TRBV4-2 combines with J gene TRBJ2-4, with D uncertain. This sequence was found in a man aged 45-60 years with glioma. The CDR3: CASSQDRVPRNIQYF. In DNA, the CDR3 is TGTGCCAGCAGCCAAGATCGGGTACCACGAAACATTCAGTACTTC.